This TCR beta chain was documented in a study of cytomegalovirus exposure and HLA in healthy donors. Whole-study results and caveats: For most TCR beta V segments, an earlier analysis put the productive rate at about 87% or about 30% of the time. Later findings reportedly placed an Asian-associated ancestry cluster below the roughly 660-donor mean for N-insertions. Trimming of TCR beta V- and J-genes showed a link, identified in a later analysis, to a missense DCLRE1C variant.

Use of 60 Vbeta and 13 Jbeta primers characterized the PCR. Repertoires were generated with immunoSEQ multiplex PCR, while TCRdb's copy carries only in-frame clones and drops some. Of roughly 180,000 clones in the sample, 80% to 90% were seen once. With regard to this clone: Its antigen is undetermined.

Germline V gene data show CDR1 as MNHNY and CDR2 as SVGAGI (reference sequence). J was trimmed by 5 bases and V by 2 bases; bases with no gene match: 5. This CDR3 contains 14 residues. The receptor comes from a male donor in good health and CMV-seronegative. The sequencing sample was made of PBMCs. The V and J genes are TRBV6-6 and TRBJ1-1, with 7 bases matching TRBD1. The CDR3 loop reads CASSYIQGRTEAFF. The CDR3 bases are TGTGCCAGCAGTTACATACAGGGGAGGACTGAAGCTTTCTTT.